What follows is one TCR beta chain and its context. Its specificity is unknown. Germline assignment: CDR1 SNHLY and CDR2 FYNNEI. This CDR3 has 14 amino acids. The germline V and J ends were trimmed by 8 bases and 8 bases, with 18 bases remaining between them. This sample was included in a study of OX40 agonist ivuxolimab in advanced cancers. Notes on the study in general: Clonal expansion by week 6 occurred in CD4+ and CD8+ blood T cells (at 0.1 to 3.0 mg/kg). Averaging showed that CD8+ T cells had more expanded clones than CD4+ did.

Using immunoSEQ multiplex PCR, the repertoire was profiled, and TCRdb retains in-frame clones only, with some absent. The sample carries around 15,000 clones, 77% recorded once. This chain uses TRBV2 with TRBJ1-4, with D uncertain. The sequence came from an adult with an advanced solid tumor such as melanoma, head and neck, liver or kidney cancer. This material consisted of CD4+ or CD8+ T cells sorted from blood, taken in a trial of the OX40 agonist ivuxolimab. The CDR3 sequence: CASDELTHGEKLFF. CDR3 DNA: TGTGCCAGCGATGAATTGACCCATGGAGAAAAACTGTTTTTT.